Sequencing of this TCR beta chain was carried out in a study of cytomegalovirus exposure and HLA in healthy donors. Study-level information: Assignment to the Caucasian-associated ancestry cluster applied to more than 75% of the approximately 420 genotyped donors. Study-level findings and limits: Across HLA loci, a later analysis found differing TCR association rates, with DRB1 most and HLA-C fewest. Analysis performed later found roughly 18,000 TCR beta sequences associated with HLA alleles at 0.05 false discovery rate.

With regard to this clone: The antigen is unknown.

CDR1 is SGHNT and CDR2 is YYREEE in the germline V gene (reference sequence). V lost 1 base to trimming and J lost 4 bases; unmatched junction nucleotides: 12. The CDR3 consists of 17 residues. PCR primers comprised 60 Vbeta and 13 Jbeta primers. The repertoire was sequenced with immunoSEQ multiplex PCR; TCRdb's copy has only in-frame clones and lacks some. The table lists around 120,000 clones, approximately 84% of them singletons, with approximately 2.6% in the top ten. The TCR comes from a boy younger than 10 in good health and CMV-seronegative. This chain uses TRBV5-4 with TRBJ1-2; 8 bases fit TRBD1. Sequencing was carried out using PBMCs. CDR3 residues: CASSLSRGHCLGYGYTF. The CDR3 nucleotides read TGTGCCAGCAGCTTGTCCAGGGGGCATTGCCTAGGCTATGGCTACACCTTC.